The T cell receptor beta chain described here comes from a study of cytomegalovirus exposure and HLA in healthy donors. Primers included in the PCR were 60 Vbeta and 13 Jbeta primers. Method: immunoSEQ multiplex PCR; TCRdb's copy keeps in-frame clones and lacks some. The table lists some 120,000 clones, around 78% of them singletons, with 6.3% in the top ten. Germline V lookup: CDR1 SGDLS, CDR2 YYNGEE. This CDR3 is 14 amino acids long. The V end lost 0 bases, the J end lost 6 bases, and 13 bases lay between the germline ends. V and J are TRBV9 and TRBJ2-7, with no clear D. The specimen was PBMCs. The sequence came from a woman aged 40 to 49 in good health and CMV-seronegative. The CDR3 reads CASSVGNWAAEQYF. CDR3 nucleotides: TGTGCCAGCAGCGTAGGAAACTGGGCCGCCGAGCAGTACTTC.